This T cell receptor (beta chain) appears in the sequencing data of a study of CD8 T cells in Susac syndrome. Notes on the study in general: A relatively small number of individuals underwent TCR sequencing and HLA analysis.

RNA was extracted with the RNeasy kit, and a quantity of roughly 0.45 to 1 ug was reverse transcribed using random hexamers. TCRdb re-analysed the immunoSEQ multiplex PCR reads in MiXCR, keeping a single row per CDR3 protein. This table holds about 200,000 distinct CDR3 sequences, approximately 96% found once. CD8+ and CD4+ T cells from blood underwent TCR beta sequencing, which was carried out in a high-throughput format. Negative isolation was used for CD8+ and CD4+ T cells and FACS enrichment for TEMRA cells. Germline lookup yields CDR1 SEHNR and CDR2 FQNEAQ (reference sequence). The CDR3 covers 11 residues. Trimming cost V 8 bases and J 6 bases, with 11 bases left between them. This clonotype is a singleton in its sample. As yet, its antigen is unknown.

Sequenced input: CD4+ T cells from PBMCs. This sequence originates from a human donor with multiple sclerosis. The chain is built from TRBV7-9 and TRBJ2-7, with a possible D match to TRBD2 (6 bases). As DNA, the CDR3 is TGTGCCAGCTCGGGCGGGACCGAGCAGTACTTC. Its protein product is CASSGGTEQYF.